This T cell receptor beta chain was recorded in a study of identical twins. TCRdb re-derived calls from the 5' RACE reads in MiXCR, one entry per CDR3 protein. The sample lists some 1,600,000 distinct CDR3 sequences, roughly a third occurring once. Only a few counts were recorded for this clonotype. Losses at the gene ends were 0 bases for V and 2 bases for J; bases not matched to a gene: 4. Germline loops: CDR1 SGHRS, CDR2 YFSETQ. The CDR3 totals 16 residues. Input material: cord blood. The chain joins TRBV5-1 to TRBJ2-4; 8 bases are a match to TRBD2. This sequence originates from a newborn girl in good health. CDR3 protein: CASSLGTGGTKNIQYF. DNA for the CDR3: TGCGCCAGCAGCTTGGGGACGGGAGGGACCAAAAACATTCAGTACTTC.